The next 28 T cell receptor beta chains were all read from a single sample in a study of cytomegalovirus exposure and HLA in healthy donors. Sequencing was performed with immunoSEQ multiplex PCR; in TCRdb, only in-frame clones are kept and a portion is missing. The sample lists 220,000 or so clones; approximately 80% were seen once. Sequenced material: PBMCs. The receptor set was obtained from a woman aged 25 to 39 in good health and CMV-seropositive.

This chain connects TRBV28 to TRBJ2-7; D call uncertain. Germline assignment: CDR1 MDHEN and CDR2 SYDVKM. This CDR3 spans 16 amino acids. V was trimmed by 6 bases and J by 0 bases, leaving 18 bases between them. The CDR3 region is CASSPLGVWSSYEQYF. CDR3 bases: TGTGCCAGCAGCCCGCTTGGGGTCTGGAGCTCCTACGAGCAGTACTTC.

The V and J genes are TRBV7-2 and TRBJ1-2, with no clear D. From germline, CDR1 is SGHTA and CDR2 FQGNSA. V lost 4 bases to trimming and J lost 2 bases, with 14 bases between them. CDR3 size: 15 residues. Written as DNA, the CDR3 is TGTGCCAGCAGCTCTCCCCGCGTCCGCAACTATGGCTACACCTTC. This gives the protein CASSSPRVRNYGYTF.

The chain is built from TRBV7-9 and TRBJ2-1, with D hard to call. CDR3 length: 13 residues. V lost 3 bases and J 3 bases, leaving 6 bases between the germline ends. Germline loops: CDR1 SEHNR, CDR2 FQNEAQ (reference sequence). Here the CDR3 DNA reads TGTGCCAGCAGCTTGGCTGTCTACAATGAGCAGTTCTTC. Protein sequence: CASSLAVYNEQFF.

The chain carries TRBV5-1 and TRBJ1-5, with D uncertain. The CDR3 sequence is 14 residues long. Trimming took off 3 bases at V and 3 bases at J, with 10 bases between the two ends. The germline CDR1 and CDR2 sequences are SGHRS and YFSETQ. CDR3 DNA: TGCGCCAGCAGCTCTGGGGAGAACAATCAGCCCCAGCATTTT. Protein product: CASSSGENNQPQHF.

V usage is TRBV6-5 and J usage is TRBJ1-1; D is uncertain. CDR1 and CDR2 from the germline V gene are MNHEY and SVGAGI. CDR3 length equals 14 residues. V lost 0 bases, J lost 3 bases, and 8 bases lay in between. The CDR3 is CASSYSRGYTEAFF. The CDR3 bases are TGTGCCAGCAGTTACTCTCGAGGGTACACTGAAGCTTTCTTT.

The chain joins TRBV27 to TRBJ2-3; no definite D call. V was pared by 4 bases and J by 6 bases, with 17 bases between. The CDR3 spans 15 residues. CDR1 MNHEY and CDR2 SMNVEV come from the germline V gene (reference sequence). CDR3 DNA: TGTGCCAGCAGTTATCTAACCCACAAAGGGGATACGCAGTATTTT. Translated, it gives CASSYLTHKGDTQYF.

The chain has TRBV6-5 and TRBJ1-1; D call uncertain. The ends were cut back, 6 bases at V and 1 base at J, with 6 bases in the middle. Germline V gene data show CDR1 as MNHEY and CDR2 as SVGAGI. CDR3 length equals 12 residues. The CDR3 sequence: CASRKKNTEAFF. CDR3 sequence (DNA): TGTGCCAGCAGAAAAAAGAACACTGAAGCTTTCTTT.

This clone was counted once. The chain recombines TRBV7-9 with TRBJ2-1; 7 positions match TRBD2. CDR1 is SEHNR, CDR2 FQNEAQ, per germline (reference sequence). V was clipped by 5 bases and J by 7 bases; unmatched bases: 5. The CDR3 is 13 amino acids. The CDR3 coding sequence is TGTGCCAGCAGCCAGACTAGCATGAATGAGCAGTTCTTC. Encoded protein: CASSQTSMNEQFF.

With respect to this clone: The junction departs from the called germline gene at one end, perhaps through a read error. CDR3 nucleotide sequence: TGTGGCTGGACGGGCGGGGGCCTAGAGACCCAGTACTTC. This sequence encodes CGWTGGGLETQYF. J is TRBJ2-5 and V is TRBV30; tentatively, D is TRBD2 (7 bases). The CDR3 runs to 13 residues. Looked up from germline, CDR1 is GTSNPN and CDR2 is SVGIG (reference sequence).

The chain carries TRBV10-1 and TRBJ2-7; 9 bases align to TRBD1. The CDR3 runs 14 residues. Germline CDR1 reads WNHNN; CDR2 reads SYGVQD (reference sequence). Germline trimming cut 4 bases from V and 5 bases from J; bases unmatched to any gene: 6. CDR3 sequence (DNA): TGCGCCAGCAGTGCGGCGGACAGGGGCGACGAGCAGTACTTC. Translated: CASSAADRGDEQYF.

The chain uses TRBV7-2 and TRBJ1-5; tentative D call: TRBD1 (5 bases). The ends were cut back, 7 bases at V and 6 bases at J, with 19 bases in the middle. This CDR3 has 15 amino acids. CDR1 and CDR2 (germline): SGHTA, FQGNSA. CDR3 protein: CASKSQDTEGQPQHF. DNA for the CDR3: TGTGCCAGCAAAAGTCAGGACACCGAAGGTCAGCCCCAGCATTTT. Together with reference TRBV7-2 and TRBJ1-5, the CDR3 gives the full variable domain: GAGVSQSPSNKVTEKGKDVELRCDPISGHTALYWYRQSLGQGLEFLIYFQGNSAPDKSGLPSDRFSAERTGGSVSTLTIQRTQQEDSAVYLCASKSQDTEGQPQHFGDGTRLSIL.

In DNA form, the CDR3 reads TGTGCCAGCTCACTGGACAGCAACTATGGCTACACCTTC. Translation gives CASSLDSNYGYTF. V gene TRBV18 combines with J gene TRBJ1-2; D might be TRBD1 (6 bases). The CDR3 is made up of 13 amino acids. Germline V lookup: CDR1 KGHSH, CDR2 LQKENI. Trimming stripped 4 bases from V and 2 bases from J, with 8 bases between.

The genes are TRBV7-2 and TRBJ2-7; D is uncertain. The CDR3 runs to 15 residues. V lost 1 base to trimming and J lost 0 bases, with 10 bases between them. Germline V gives CDR1 SGHTA, CDR2 FQGNSA. The CDR3 spells CASSLGPPTSYEQYF. DNA of the CDR3: TGTGCCAGCAGCTTAGGCCCACCGACCTCCTACGAGCAGTACTTC. The whole variable domain, remainder taken from reference TRBV7-2 and TRBJ2-7, is GAGVSQSPSNKVTEKGKDVELRCDPISGHTALYWYRQSLGQGLEFLIYFQGNSAPDKSGLPSDRFSAERTGGSVSTLTIQRTQQEDSAVYLCASSLGPPTSYEQYFGPGTRLTVT.

The chain joins TRBV27 to TRBJ1-1; weak D call: TRBD1 (5 bases). V gave up 5 bases and J gave up 8 bases, with 12 bases separating them. This CDR3 comprises 12 residues. CDR1 is MNHEY, CDR2 SMNVEV, per germline (reference sequence). The CDR3 is CASSRLQGEAFF. The CDR3 nucleotides read TGTGCCAGCAGTCGCCTCCAGGGCGAAGCTTTCTTT.

CDR3 DNA sequence: TGTGCCAGCAGTTACGCGGGATCTGGGGCCAACGTCCTGACTTTC. Amino acid sequence: CASSYAGSGANVLTF. This chain connects TRBV6-6 to TRBJ2-6, with D tentatively TRBD2 (6 bases). CDR1 and CDR2 from the germline V gene are MNHNY and SVGAGI (reference sequence). V lost 2 bases, J lost 1 base, and 6 bases lay in between. The CDR3 consists of 15 residues.

This chain joins TRBV11-2 and TRBJ1-2, with 8 bases aligning to TRBD1. The CDR3 covers 13 residues. V shed 0 bases and J 7 bases; nucleotides not matched to a gene: 1. CDR1 is SGHAT and CDR2 is FQNNGV in the germline V gene. In DNA form, the CDR3 reads TGTGCCAGCAGCTTAGACAGGGGGCCTGGCTACACCTTC. Its translation: CASSLDRGPGYTF.

This clone was picked up a small number of times. This chain links TRBV5-1 with TRBJ2-3, with D uncertain. The CDR3 loop spans 15 amino acids. V shed 5 bases and J shed 0 bases, with 13 bases lying between them. Germline V gives CDR1 SGHRS, CDR2 YFSETQ. DNA of the CDR3: TGCGCCAGCAGGCCGAGCCCTGTAAGCACAGATACGCAGTATTTT. The encoded protein is CASRPSPVSTDTQYF.

The rearrangement uses TRBV6-6 and TRBJ1-1; possibly TRBD1 for D (5 bases). The length of the CDR3 is 13 residues. Germline V gene lookup returns CDR1 MNHNY and CDR2 SVGAGI (reference sequence). Trimming removed 0 bases from V and 4 bases from J, with 6 bases in between. The CDR3 loop is CASSYSGGTEAFF. The DNA of the CDR3 is TGTGCCAGCAGTTACTCCGGGGGCACTGAAGCTTTCTTT.

This clone was detected only once. V and J are TRBV6-5 and TRBJ1-5; D not certain. The CDR3 length is 15 residues. V was cut by 6 bases and J by 3 bases, with 15 bases left in between. Germline V gives CDR1 MNHEY, CDR2 SVGAGI. The CDR3 protein is CASRQTGSHNQPQHF. The CDR3 nucleotides read TGTGCCAGCAGACAGACCGGGAGCCACAATCAGCCCCAGCATTTT.

V is TRBV5-6 and J is TRBJ2-4; D is perhaps TRBD2 (5 bases). The CDR3 spans 15 residues. CDR1 is SGHDT, CDR2 YYEEEE, per germline. Trimming took 3 bases from V and 7 from J, leaving 17 bases between them. Written as DNA, the CDR3 is TGTGCCAGCAGCTCCCCCTATGAGTCGGGGAACATTCAGTACTTC. It is translated as CASSSPYESGNIQYF.

This chain uses TRBV6-5 with TRBJ2-7, with D perhaps matching TRBD1 or TRBD2 (5 bases each). V dropped 1 base and J dropped 4 bases, with 14 bases sitting between them. This CDR3 region has 15 residues. Germline CDR1 reads MNHEY; CDR2 reads SVGAGI. The CDR3 region has the DNA TGTGCCAGCAGTTACTATGGGGGAGAAGGGTACGAGCAGTACTTC. Its protein is CASSYYGGEGYEQYF.

V is TRBV4-2 and J is TRBJ2-3; D remains unclear. The CDR3 loop spans 11 amino acids. The ends were cut back, 2 bases at V and 5 bases at J, with 2 bases in the middle. The V gene's germline CDR1 is LGHNA and CDR2 YNFKEQ. Here the CDR3 reads CASSQLDTQYF. The CDR3 nucleotides read TGTGCCAGCAGCCAATTAGATACGCAGTATTTT.

The gene calls are TRBV7-8 and TRBJ2-6; D gene ambiguous. This CDR3 comprises 15 residues. V lost 5 bases and J lost 1, with 9 bases in between. Germline CDR1 SGHVS, CDR2 FQNEAQ. The DNA of the CDR3 is TGTGCCAGCAGCCGCCGTTGGTCTGGGGCCAACGTCCTGACTTTC. It translates to CASSRRWSGANVLTF.

The chain uses TRBV30 and TRBJ1-2; D is unclear. The germline V gene has CDR1 GTSNPN and CDR2 SVGIG (reference sequence). This CDR3 region has 14 residues. Trimming stripped 3 bases from V and 10 bases from J, with 21 bases between. CDR3 protein: CAWSPTLDTSFYTF. Here the CDR3 DNA reads TGTGCCTGGAGCCCAACCCTCGACACAAGCTTCTACACCTTC.

This clone was seen a few times. The V and J genes are TRBV6-5 and TRBJ1-1; D is uncertain. Germline V gene data show CDR1 as MNHEY and CDR2 as SVGAGI. This CDR3 is built from 13 residues. V shed 3 bases and J shed 1 base, with 6 bases lying between them. The CDR3 spells CASSYGQNTEAFF. In DNA form, the CDR3 reads TGTGCCAGCAGTTATGGGCAGAACACTGAAGCTTTCTTT.

The chain combines TRBV27 with TRBJ1-1; 7 bases are shared with TRBD1. Germline V lookup: CDR1 MNHEY, CDR2 SMNVEV (reference sequence). V was pared by 5 bases and J by 6 bases, with 12 bases of the junction left unmatched. The CDR3 is made up of 15 amino acids. This CDR3 reads CASSQTLGGLAEAFF. In nucleotides, the CDR3 is TGTGCCAGCAGTCAAACATTAGGGGGCTTGGCTGAAGCTTTCTTT.

The chain recombines TRBV19 with TRBJ1-5; 7 positions agree with TRBD1. V was clipped by 11 bases and J by 0 bases; unmatched bases: 7. CDR1 and CDR2 (germline): LNHDA, SQIVND (reference sequence). This CDR3 has 14 amino acids. The CDR3 region is CAAAYRGSNQPQHF. The DNA for the CDR3 is TGTGCCGCCGCCTACAGGGGTAGCAATCAGCCCCAGCATTTT.

This chain joins TRBV5-5 and TRBJ2-1; no clear D. CDR3 length: 13 residues. Trimming took 0 bases from V and 8 from J, leaving 9 bases between them. Germline V gene sequence: CDR1 SGHKS, CDR2 YYEKEE (reference sequence). The CDR3 loop reads CASSLAGLDEQFF. The CDR3 nucleotides are TGTGCCAGCAGCTTGGCCGGTCTAGATGAGCAGTTCTTC.